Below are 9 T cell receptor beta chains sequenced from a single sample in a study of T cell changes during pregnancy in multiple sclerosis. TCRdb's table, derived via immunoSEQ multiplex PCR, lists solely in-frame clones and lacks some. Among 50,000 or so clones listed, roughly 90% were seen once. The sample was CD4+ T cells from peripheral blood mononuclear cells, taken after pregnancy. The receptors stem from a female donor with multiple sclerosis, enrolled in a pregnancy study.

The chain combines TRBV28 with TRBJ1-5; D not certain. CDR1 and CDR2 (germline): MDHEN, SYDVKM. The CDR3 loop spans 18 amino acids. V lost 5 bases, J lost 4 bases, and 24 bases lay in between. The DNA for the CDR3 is TGTGCCAGCAGTCTCAGAAAGTTCAGGCAAGGTCGAAATCAGCCCCAGCATTTT. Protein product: CASSLRKFRQGRNQPQHF.

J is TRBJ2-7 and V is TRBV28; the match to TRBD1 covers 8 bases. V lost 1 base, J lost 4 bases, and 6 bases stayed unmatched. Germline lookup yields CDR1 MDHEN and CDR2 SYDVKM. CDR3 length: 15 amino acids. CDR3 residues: CASSLSGRGRYEQYF. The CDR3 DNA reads TGTGCCAGCAGTTTATCCGGCAGGGGGCGATACGAGCAGTACTTC.

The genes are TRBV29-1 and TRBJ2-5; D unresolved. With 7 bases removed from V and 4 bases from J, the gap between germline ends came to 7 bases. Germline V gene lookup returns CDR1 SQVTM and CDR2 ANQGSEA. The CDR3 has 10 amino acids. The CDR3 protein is CSAFRETQYF. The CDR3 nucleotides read TGCAGCGCTTTCCGAGAGACCCAGTACTTC.

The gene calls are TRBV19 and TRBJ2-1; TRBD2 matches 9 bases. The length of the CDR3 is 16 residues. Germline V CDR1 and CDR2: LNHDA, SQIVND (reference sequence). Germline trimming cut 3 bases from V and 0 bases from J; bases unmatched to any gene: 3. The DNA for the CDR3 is TGTGCCAGTAGTATCCTTAGCGGGAGCTCCTACAATGAGCAGTTCTTC. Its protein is CASSILSGSSYNEQFF.

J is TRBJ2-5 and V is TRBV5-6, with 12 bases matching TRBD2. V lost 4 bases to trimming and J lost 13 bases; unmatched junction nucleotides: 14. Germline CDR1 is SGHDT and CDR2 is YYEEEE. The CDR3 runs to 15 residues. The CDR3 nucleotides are TGTGCCAGCAGCCCGGGGGCCCTAGCGGGAGGGTCGCGGTACTTC. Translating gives CASSPGALAGGSRYF.

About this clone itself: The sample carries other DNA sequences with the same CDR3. CDR3 DNA: TGTGCCAGCAGCTCTAGCGGGCCCGGTCGGGGGACCCAGTACTTC. As protein: CASSSSGPGRGTQYF. The chain couples TRBV6-5 to TRBJ2-5; 8 nucleotides align to TRBD2. The CDR3 totals 15 residues. Germline V gene data show CDR1 as MNHEY and CDR2 as SVGAGI. The J segment lost 7 bases and the V segment lost 6 bases, leaving 13 bases of the junction unmatched.

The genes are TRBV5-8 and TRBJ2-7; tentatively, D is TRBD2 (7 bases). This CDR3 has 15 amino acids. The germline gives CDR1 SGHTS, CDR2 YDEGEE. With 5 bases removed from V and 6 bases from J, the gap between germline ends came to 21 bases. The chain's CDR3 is CASRARGALAGEQYF. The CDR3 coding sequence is TGTGCCAGCAGGGCCCGGGGGGCCCTTGCCGGCGAGCAGTACTTC.

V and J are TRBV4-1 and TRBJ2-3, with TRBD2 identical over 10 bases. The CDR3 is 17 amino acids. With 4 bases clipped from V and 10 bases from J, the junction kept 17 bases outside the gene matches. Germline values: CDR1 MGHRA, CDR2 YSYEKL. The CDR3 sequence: CASSPNIDGLAGVSQYF. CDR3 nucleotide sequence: TGCGCCAGCAGCCCCAACATAGACGGCCTAGCGGGAGTCTCGCAGTATTTT.

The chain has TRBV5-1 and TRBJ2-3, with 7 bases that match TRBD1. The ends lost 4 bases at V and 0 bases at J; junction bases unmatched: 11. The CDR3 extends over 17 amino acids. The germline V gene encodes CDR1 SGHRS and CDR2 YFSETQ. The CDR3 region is CASSPGRGTASTDTQYF. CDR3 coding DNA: TGCGCCAGCAGCCCCGGAAGAGGGACAGCTAGCACAGATACGCAGTATTTT.